One sample yielded the 19 T cell receptor beta chains listed below, sequenced in a study of cytomegalovirus exposure and HLA in healthy donors (dated 2017 in TCRdb). Receptor libraries were prepared by the immunoSEQ multiplex PCR assay. The source is immuneACCESS, and TCRdb retained only in-frame sequences with V and J called. Part of the clones is not carried over; for the studies checked, unresolved V genes explain less than half of this, and the remainder is unexplained. The sample table holds about 200,000 clones, of which 75% to 90% were seen once. The top ten hold 5.5% to 6.5% of the sample. Input material: PBMCs. The receptors originated from a woman aged 18-29 years in good health and CMV-seronegative.

This clone has a handful of counts. The chain recombines TRBV29-1 with TRBJ1-5; D perhaps matches TRBD1 (6 bases). The V gene lost 4 bases and the J gene lost 4 bases, with 8 bases spanning the gap. The germline CDR1 and CDR2 sequences are SQVTM and ANQGSEA. The CDR3 totals 12 residues. The CDR3 bases are TGCAGCGTTGGGACAGCAAATCAGCCCCAGCATTTT. Residues: CSVGTANQPQHF.

The rearrangement links TRBV10-2 to TRBJ1-4; D is undetermined. CDR3 length equals 14 residues. With 8 bases removed from V and 7 bases from J, the gap between germline ends came to 17 bases. Germline CDR1 is WSHSY and CDR2 is SAAADI. DNA for the CDR3: TGCGCCAGCTATTCGGGGTCAGGAGGTGAAAAACTGTTTTTT. This translates into CASYSGSGGEKLFF.

The chain's CDR3 is CASSRSDHQPQHF. DNA of the CDR3: TGTGCCAGCAGCCGAAGCGACCATCAGCCCCAGCATTTT. The chain is built from TRBV11-2 and TRBJ1-5; D call uncertain. Germline-derived CDR1 and CDR2 are SGHAT and FQNNGV. The CDR3 sequence is 13 residues long. Trimming cost V 5 bases and J 5 bases, with 10 bases left between them.

This clone was counted a single time. This chain connects TRBV11-2 to TRBJ2-2; D assignment may be TRBD1 or TRBD2 (6 bases each). The CDR3 has 16 residues. The germline V gene encodes CDR1 SGHAT and CDR2 FQNNGV. With 5 bases removed from V and 0 bases from J, the gap between germline ends came to 13 bases. The CDR3 coding sequence is TGTGCCAGCAGCCCGGGGGCGGGGCCGAACACCGGGGAGCTGTTTTTT. It codes for CASSPGAGPNTGELFF. Full variable domain (remainder filled in from reference TRBV11-2 and TRBJ2-2): EAGVAQSPRYKIIEKRQSVAFWCNPISGHATLYWYQQILGQGPKLLIQFQNNGVVDDSQLPKDRFSAERLKGVDSTLKIQPAKLEDSAVYLCASSPGAGPNTGELFFGEGSRLTVL.

The chain is built from TRBV7-2 and TRBJ1-4; D not resolved. V lost 5 bases and J 6 bases, leaving 10 bases between the germline ends. The CDR3 totals 13 residues. CDR1 SGHTA and CDR2 FQGNSA come from the germline V gene. This CDR3 reads CASSRPSHEKLFF. CDR3 nucleotides: TGTGCCAGCAGCCGACCCTCACATGAAAAACTGTTTTTT.

The chain employs TRBV25-1 and TRBJ2-1; the match to TRBD1 covers 9 bases. Germline CDR1 reads MGHDK; CDR2 reads SYGVNS. The V segment lost 6 bases and the J segment 4 bases; nucleotides outside the gene matches: 4. CDR3 length: 14 residues. Written as DNA, the CDR3 is TGTGCCAGCAGGGGGGACAGGGTGTACAATGAGCAGTTCTTC. It specifies CASRGDRVYNEQFF.

This chain uses TRBV5-1 with TRBJ2-2; 8 bases agree with TRBD2. The CDR3 consists of 14 residues. Germline V gene data show CDR1 as SGHRS and CDR2 as YFSETQ. The V and J ends lost 5 bases and 2 bases, in that order; junction bases with no gene match: 2. The CDR3 loop reads CASRTSGNTGELFF. The CDR3 DNA follows: TGCGCCAGCAGAACTAGCGGAAACACCGGGGAGCTGTTTTTT.

The chain combines TRBV6-1 with TRBJ1-4, with 8 nucleotides matching TRBD1. Trimming took 3 bases from V and 3 from J; bases not matched to a gene: 6. This CDR3 region has 16 residues. Per germline, CDR1 MNHNS and CDR2 SASEGT. Here the CDR3 DNA reads TGTGCCAGCAGTGACCAAATGGGACAGGCTAATGAAAAACTGTTTTTT. This encodes CASSDQMGQANEKLFF.

The chain carries TRBV27 and TRBJ2-2; the match to TRBD1 covers 9 bases. This CDR3 is built from 14 residues. Germline assignment: CDR1 MNHEY and CDR2 SMNVEV (reference sequence). V was clipped by 6 bases and J by 3 bases; unmatched bases: 2. The CDR3 nucleotides read TGTGCCAGCAGGGGACAGGGCTACACCGGGGAGCTGTTTTTT. Encoded protein: CASRGQGYTGELFF.

The chain carries TRBV19 and TRBJ1-5; maybe TRBD1 (5 bases). Germline V gene data show CDR1 as LNHDA and CDR2 as SQIVND (reference sequence). This CDR3 has 17 residues. V dropped 3 bases and J dropped 2 bases, with 17 bases sitting between them. The DNA for the CDR3 is TGTGCCAGTAGTATTGGGTCTCGGGGAGGGGGCAATCAGCCCCAGCATTTT. Protein product: CASSIGSRGGGNQPQHF.

This chain connects TRBV20-1 to TRBJ1-1, with D hard to call. The CDR3 is made up of 10 amino acids. V shed 5 bases and J shed 1 base, with 2 bases lying between them. CDR1 DFQATT and CDR2 SNEGSKA come from the germline V gene (reference sequence). The CDR3 loop is CSARNTEAFF. The CDR3 nucleotides are TGCAGTGCTCGGAACACTGAAGCTTTCTTT.

V and J are TRBV27 and TRBJ2-3, with D perhaps TRBD2 (5 bases). Trimming stripped 2 bases from V and 0 bases from J, with 9 bases between. Per the germline V gene, CDR1 is MNHEY and CDR2 is SMNVEV (reference sequence). The CDR3 covers 15 residues. CDR3 in amino acids: CASSLRRASTDTQYF. CDR3 coding DNA: TGTGCCAGCAGTTTACGGCGGGCTAGCACAGATACGCAGTATTTT.

V usage is TRBV28 and J usage is TRBJ2-5, with D hard to call. Trimming cost V 2 bases and J 3 bases, with 10 bases left between them. Looked up from germline, CDR1 is MDHEN and CDR2 is SYDVKM. The CDR3 contains 14 residues. The CDR3 here is CASSLDIEEETQYF. The CDR3 coding sequence is TGTGCCAGCAGTTTAGATATTGAGGAAGAGACCCAGTACTTC.

This clone was seen at least ten times. The chain recombines TRBV6-1 with TRBJ2-2, with D tentatively TRBD2 (5 bases). The ends were cut back, 7 bases at V and 3 bases at J, with 12 bases in the middle. The CDR3 sequence is 14 residues long. Germline V CDR1 and CDR2: MNHNS, SASEGT. Here the CDR3 DNA reads TGTGCCAGCACCCGAAACGGGGACACCGGGGAGCTGTTTTTT. Translating it yields CASTRNGDTGELFF.

The chain has TRBV19 and TRBJ2-7; TRBD2 matches 10 bases. Losses at the gene ends were 4 bases for V and 4 bases for J; bases not matched to a gene: 10. Germline V gene sequence: CDR1 LNHDA, CDR2 SQIVND (reference sequence). The CDR3 length is 16 residues. As DNA, the CDR3 is TGTGCCAGTAGTACGCCGCGAGCGGGAGGGCCGTACGAGCAGTACTTC. This codes for CASSTPRAGGPYEQYF.

The chain is built from TRBV6-5 and TRBJ1-1; maybe TRBD1 (5 bases). V was cut by 0 bases and J by 3 bases, with 8 bases left in between. Germline V gene data show CDR1 as MNHEY and CDR2 as SVGAGI. This CDR3 has 14 amino acids. CDR3 residues: CASSYSGRDTEAFF. CDR3 nucleotide sequence: TGTGCCAGCAGTTACTCCGGCAGGGACACTGAAGCTTTCTTT.

Points on this clone: Other DNA variants within this sample encode the same CDR3. V gene TRBV6-5 combines with J gene TRBJ1-5; 10 bases fit TRBD1. Germline trimming cut 6 bases from V and 1 base from J; bases unmatched to any gene: 3. This CDR3 has 15 residues. Germline CDR1 and CDR2: MNHEY and SVGAGI. In DNA form, the CDR3 reads TGTGCCAGCAGCCCGGACAGGGGGAGCAATCAGCCCCAGCATTTT. Translating it yields CASSPDRGSNQPQHF.

The V call is TRBV6-1, the J call TRBJ2-3; D call uncertain. Germline assignment: CDR1 MNHNS and CDR2 SASEGT. This CDR3 is 14 amino acids long. Trimming stripped 4 bases from V and 0 bases from J, with 8 bases between. The CDR3 is CASSGRPSTDTQYF. The CDR3, as DNA: TGTGCCAGCAGTGGTCGCCCCAGCACAGATACGCAGTATTTT.

The chain has TRBV11-1 and TRBJ2-7, with 8 bases matching TRBD1. Trimming at V came to 5 bases and at J to 6 bases, leaving 3 bases not matched to a gene. This CDR3 region has 12 residues. Germline CDR1 and CDR2: SGHAT and FQDESV (reference sequence). This CDR3 is CASSPTGGEQYF. CDR3 bases: TGTGCCAGCAGCCCCACAGGGGGCGAGCAGTACTTC.